A selection of T cell receptor beta chains follows, all from one sample in a study of Graves' ophthalmopathy and Graves' hyperthyroidism. TCRdb reprocessed the multiplex PCR reads via MiXCR and lists one record per CDR3 protein. The sample holds 1 million to 1.3 million distinct CDR3 sequences, about 40% seen once. Source material: peripheral blood or thyroid tissue (not recorded which). These TCRs come from an adult man with Graves' hyperthyroidism. Each CDR3 is given with its conserved first and last residue. A D gene is named only where the DNA matches it firmly. The listing skips clone size in some rows; elsewhere it reads once, few, many or a size class.

V gene	D gene	J gene	clone size	CDR3 DNA	CDR3 protein
TRBV4-3	.	TRBJ2-7	.	TGCGCCAGCAGCCAAGATTTTGACTACGAGCAGTACTTC	CASSQDFDYEQYF
TRBV5-1	TRBD2	TRBJ2-7	.	TGCGCCAGCAGCTTGGGTTTAGCGGGTTCCTCCTACGAGCAGTGCTTC	CASSLGLAGSSYEQCF
TRBV7-2	.	TRBJ1-1	.	TGTGCCAGCAGCCCTAGCGGGGGGGACACTGAAGCTTTCTTT	CASSPSGGDTEAFF
TRBV7-8	.	TRBJ1-5	.	TGTGCCAGCAGCTTAGACGATGGGGACCTCCAGCCCCAGCATTTT	CASSLDDGDLQPQHF
TRBV27	.	TRBJ2-5	once	TGTGCCAGCAGTTCAATCACCACCCAAGAGACCCAGTACTTC	CASSSITTQETQYF
TRBV6-2/TRBV6-3	.	TRBJ2-7	many	TGTGCCAGCAGTTACTCCCAGTACGAGCAGTACTTC	CASSYSQYEQYF
TRBV15	TRBD1	TRBJ2-5	.	TGTGCCACCAGCAGAGGAACAGGACAGGAAGAGACCCAGTACTTC	CATSRGTGQEETQYF
TRBV19	.	TRBJ1-5	many	TGTGCCAGTAGCCAAGACACCTGGGGATTACGCAATCAGCCCCAGCATTTT	CASSQDTWGLRNQPQHF
TRBV7-2	.	TRBJ1-5	.	TGTGCCATCTCAACAGATAGCAATCAGCCCCAGCATTTT	CAISTDSNQPQHF
TRBV7-2	.	TRBJ2-2	.	TGTGCCAACAGCTTAGGGCGGACCGGGGAGCTGTTTTTT	CANSLGRTGELFF
TRBV29-1	TRBD1	TRBJ2-7	many	TGCAGCGTTGTAACCTTAGGACAGGGAATCTACGAGCAGTACTTC	CSVVTLGQGIYEQYF
TRBV11-2	.	TRBJ1-2	.	TGTGCCAGCAGCAGCCTCGGAGGACAGCCATATGGCTACACCTTC	CASSSLGGQPYGYTF
TRBV2	TRBD2	TRBJ2-2	few	TGTGCCAGCCGCGGGGGTAAAATCGGGGAGCTGTTTTTT	CASRGGKIGELFF
TRBV12-3/TRBV12-4	.	TRBJ2-7	.	TGTGCCAGCAATGACAAACCCTACGAGCAGTACTTC	CASNDKPYEQYF
TRBV20-1	TRBD1	TRBJ1-2	many	TGCAGTGCTAGAGGACAGGGTGGAGGCTACACCTTC	CSARGQGGGYTF
TRBV15	TRBD2	TRBJ2-5	few	TGTGCCAGCAGTCCTGGACTAGCGGGGGGCCTAAAAGAGACCCAGTACTTC	CASSPGLAGGLKETQYF
TRBV29-1	.	TRBJ1-1	.	TGCAGCAGTTCCTCCAGGGGAAACACTGAAGCTTTCTTT	CSSSSRGNTEAFF
TRBV7-2	TRBD2	TRBJ2-7	many	TGTGCCAGCAGCCGAAAGACTAGCGCCGAGCAGTACTTC	CASSRKTSAEQYF
TRBV20-1	.	TRBJ1-1	.	TGCAGTGCTAGAGAAGTGAAGGGAGGCAACACTGAAGCTTTCTTT	CSAREVKGGNTEAFF
TRBV5-1	.	TRBJ2-2	few	TGCGCCAGCAGCGAACAGGCGATGGAGCTGTTTTTT	CASSEQAMELFF
TRBV7-2	TRBD1	TRBJ2-7	many	TGTGCCAGCAGCTCGGACAGGAGTTCAATTCTTCGCGAGCAGTACTTC	CASSSDRSSILREQYF
TRBV7-9	TRBD1	TRBJ1-6	.	TGTGCCAGCGGCCTCCGACAGGGGGCGCCGGGGGATTCACCCCTCCACTTT	CASGLRQGAPGDSPLHF
TRBV19	.	TRBJ1-5	many	TGTGCCAGTAGTCGAACCAGTCCGAGCAATCAGCCCCAGCATTTT	CASSRTSPSNQPQHF
TRBV29-1	.	TRBJ1-2	.	TGCAGCGTAGAAGGTTCCCGGACAGTGTACTATGGCTACACCTTC	CSVEGSRTVYYGYTF
TRBV5-1	TRBD1	TRBJ2-7	many	TGCGCCAGCAGCAAATGGGACAGCTTCTCCTACGAGCAGTACTTC	CASSKWDSFSYEQYF
TRBV29-1	.	TRBJ1-5	many	TGCAGCTACTCATGGGGGACGACGCAGCCCCAGCATTTT	CSYSWGTTQPQHF
TRBV20-1	.	TRBJ1-5	.	TGCAGTGCGGGGGGCGCGGATCAGCCCCAGCATTTT	CSAGGADQPQHF
TRBV6-2/TRBV6-3	TRBD1	TRBJ1-1	few	TGTGCCAGCAGTTTATTGGGACAGGGTCATGAGGCGGCTTTCTTT	CASSLLGQGHEAAFF
TRBV27	.	TRBJ1-2	few	TGTGCCGTCCCGGGGGGACGGTTCTACTATGGCTACACCTTC	CAVPGGRFYYGYTF
TRBV7-2	.	TRBJ1-1	many	TGTGCCAGCAGCTTAGCCCCAGGTGCGAACACTGAAGCTTTCTTT	CASSLAPGANTEAFF
TRBV18	.	TRBJ1-6	.	TGTGCCAGCTCACCGCAGGGAATCCCCTATAATTCACCCCTCCACTTT	CASSPQGIPYNSPLHF
TRBV20-1	.	TRBJ2-7	many	TGCAGTGCTTCGGACTCCCGAAGCTCCTACGAGCAGTACTTC	CSASDSRSSYEQYF
TRBV6-6	.	TRBJ2-7	few	TGTGCCAGCAGTCACGGGGAGAAGAGGGAGCAGTACTTC	CASSHGEKREQYF
TRBV12-3/TRBV12-4	TRBD1	TRBJ1-1	few	TGTGCCAGCAGTTTAGACAGGGGTGGGATTAGGACTGAAGCTTTCTTT	CASSLDRGGIRTEAFF
TRBV12-3/TRBV12-4	TRBD1	TRBJ1-1	few	TGTGCCAGCACCGACATCGGGGACAGCGATTTTCTAGGGGCTTTCTTT	CASTDIGDSDFLGAFF
TRBV7-2	.	TRBJ2-5	.	TGTGCCAGCAGCTTAGTTACAGCGTCCCTGGGCTACGGGCAGTACTTC	CASSLVTASLGYGQYF
TRBV20-1	.	TRBJ2-2	many	TGCAGTGCTACAAATCAAGGGGAGCTGTTTTTT	CSATNQGELFF
TRBV7-8	TRBD2	TRBJ2-7	.	TGTGCCAGCAGCTTAGCGGAAAGCGGGAGGTCCTACGAGCAGTACTTC	CASSLAESGRSYEQYF
TRBV6-5	.	TRBJ2-2	.	TGTGCCAGCAGCCCTACTCAGGGACTCACCGGGGAGCTGTTTTTT	CASSPTQGLTGELFF
TRBV7-2	TRBD2	TRBJ2-5	few	TGTGCCAGCAGCTCGGCGGGGGGGCGGAAGACCCAGTACTTC	CASSSAGGRKTQYF
TRBV4-3	.	TRBJ1-5	.	TGCGCCAGCAGCCAAGAGTTAGAAGGCAATCAGCCCCAGCATTTT	CASSQELEGNQPQHF
TRBV4-1	TRBD1	TRBJ1-2	many	TGCGCCAGCAGCCAAGAAATGACAGGGATTAGTGACTATGGCTACACCTTC	CASSQEMTGISDYGYTF
TRBV9	TRBD2	TRBJ2-5	many	TGTGCCAGCAGCGAAGGGACTAGCGGGGGGGCAGAGACCCAGTACTTC	CASSEGTSGGAETQYF
TRBV7-8	.	TRBJ2-7	many	TGTGCCAGCAGCTTCCAGGGATTAGACTACGAGCAGTACTTC	CASSFQGLDYEQYF
TRBV4-3	TRBD2	TRBJ2-5	.	TGCGCCAGCAGCCAAGATCTGGCTAGCGGGAGCAAGACCCAGTACTTC	CASSQDLASGSKTQYF